This T cell receptor beta chain comes out of a study of blood T cell repertoires in COVID-19. CDR3 length: 15 amino acids. Germline lookup yields CDR1 MNHEY and CDR2 SMNVEV (reference sequence). Unmatched junction bases numbered 2, after V lost 2 bases and J lost 1 base. In the authors' methods: Reference gene primer amplification in the assay estimated nucleated cell counts. Sequenced by immunoSEQ multiplex PCR; TCRdb stores in-frame clones only, minus some. V and J calls and clone size are as listed in that table; D and trimming were resolved from the DNA. The data contain approximately 260,000 clones, 75% to 95% of them singletons. All recovered Cohort 3 donors got two negative PCRs, got clearance, or saw symptom resolution.

Sequencing input: PBMCs or T cells enriched from blood (not recorded which). This clonotype was sampled from a woman aged 18-30 years who had recovered from COVID-19. The rearrangement links TRBV27 to TRBJ2-1; 7 nucleotides align to TRBD1. The CDR3: CASSLNRGSYNEQFF. The DNA of the CDR3 is TGTGCCAGCAGTTTAAACAGGGGTTCCTACAATGAGCAGTTCTTC.